The next 19 T cell receptor beta chains were all read from a single sample in a study of T cells in localized non-small cell lung cancer. Method: immunoSEQ multiplex PCR; TCRdb's copy keeps in-frame clones and lacks some. The table includes 50,000 to 75,000 clones, just over 90% detected once. This material consisted of peripheral blood, taken before any cancer treatment. These receptors were taken from a man aged 35-75 years with stage I lung adenocarcinoma.

V and J are TRBV30 and TRBJ2-3; 7 positions agree with TRBD1. The CDR3 consists of 18 residues. V was clipped by 4 bases and J by 3 bases; unmatched bases: 19. Germline-derived CDR1 and CDR2 are GTSNPN and SVGIG (reference sequence). As DNA, the CDR3 is TGTGCCTGGACCCGTGGGGACAGCCAAGGGTATAGGACAGATACGCAGTATTTT. Protein product: CAWTRGDSQGYRTDTQYF.

This chain connects TRBV4-1 to TRBJ2-7; D uncertain. The CDR3 totals 14 residues. The germline V and J ends were trimmed by 0 bases and 2 bases, with 8 bases remaining between them. Germline V CDR1 and CDR2: MGHRA, YSYEKL. For the CDR3, the DNA is TGCGCCAGCAGCCAAGAGGTCGGAACCTACGAGCAGTACTTC. Its protein product is CASSQEVGTYEQYF.

The J gene is TRBJ1-4, the V gene TRBV6-1; 8 nucleotides match TRBD1. J gave up 3 bases and V 5 bases, and 2 bases lay outside the gene matches. Germline CDR1 is MNHNS and CDR2 is SASEGT. This CDR3 has 14 amino acids. CDR3 bases: TGTGCCAGCAGTACACAGGGGGCTAATGAAAAACTGTTTTTT. This gives the protein CASSTQGANEKLFF.

This clone was picked up one time. The gene calls are TRBV7-9 and TRBJ1-1; 7 bases are shared with TRBD1. In germline, CDR1 is SEHNR, CDR2 FQNEAQ (reference sequence). V trimming: 5 bases; J trimming: 6 bases; junction bases outside the gene matches: 6. The CDR3 has 13 residues. The CDR3, as DNA: TGTGCCAGCAGCATACGGGACAGCTCTGAAGCTTTCTTT. Its translation: CASSIRDSSEAFF.

The V gene is TRBV25-1, the J gene TRBJ1-4; no clear D. The CDR3 contains 15 residues. CDR1 is MGHDK and CDR2 is SYGVNS in the germline V gene. V lost 3 bases and J 0 bases, leaving 8 bases between the germline ends. CDR3 in amino acids: CASSDVYATNEKLFF. For the CDR3, the DNA is TGTGCCAGCAGTGACGTGTATGCAACTAATGAAAAACTGTTTTTT.

This chain uses TRBV7-2 with TRBJ2-1, with D perhaps TRBD2 (5 bases). The V and J ends lost 5 bases and 9 bases respectively, with 20 bases between them. The V gene's germline CDR1 is SGHTA and CDR2 FQGNSA. The CDR3 sequence is 15 residues long. CDR3 region: CASSLRAGNEVEQFF. In DNA, the CDR3 is TGTGCCAGCAGCCTAAGGGCGGGCAATGAGGTTGAGCAGTTCTTC.

The chain employs TRBV7-8 and TRBJ2-1; 12 nucleotides match TRBD2. Looked up from germline, CDR1 is SGHVS and CDR2 is FQNEAQ. The trim removed 6 bases at V and 3 bases at J, leaving 3 bases unmatched. The CDR3 runs to 15 residues. Written as DNA, the CDR3 is TGTGCCAGCAGGTCGACTAGCGGGAGCTACAATGAGCAGTTCTTC. Amino acids: CASRSTSGSYNEQFF.

The rearrangement joins TRBV19 to TRBJ1-4, with 7 positions matching TRBD1. CDR3 length: 15 residues. The V gene end was trimmed by 6 bases and the J gene end by 4 bases; junction bases not matched to a gene: 8. CDR1 and CDR2 (germline): LNHDA, SQIVND (reference sequence). The CDR3 DNA reads TGTGCCAGTAGCCCCCGGGACAGCTATAATGAAAAACTGTTTTTT. It specifies CASSPRDSYNEKLFF.

The CDR3 sequence is CASSSTGGGTDTQYF. The CDR3 nucleotides are TGTGCCAGCAGCTCTACAGGGGGAGGCACAGATACGCAGTATTTT. V usage is TRBV5-4 and J usage is TRBJ2-3, with TRBD1 identical over 8 bases. CDR3 size: 15 residues. The V gene's germline CDR1 is SGHNT and CDR2 YYREEE (reference sequence). V lost 3 bases, J lost 1 base, and 4 bases stayed unmatched. The complete variable domain, with remaining parts taken from reference TRBV5-4 and TRBJ2-3, reads ETGVTQSPTHLIKTRGQQVTLRCSSQSGHNTVSWYQQALGQGPQFIFQYYREEENGRGNFPPRFSGLQFPNYSSELNVNALELDDSALYLCASSSTGGGTDTQYFGPGTRLTVL.

The chain has TRBV6-4 and TRBJ1-4; 8 bases are shared with TRBD1. V shed 9 bases, J shed 7 bases, and the junction held 13 bases outside the gene matches. CDR1 is MRHNA and CDR2 is SNTAGT in the germline V gene. CDR3 size: 15 residues. Here the CDR3 reads CARRQDRGLFEKLFF. CDR3 coding DNA: TGTGCCAGACGACAAGACAGGGGTCTTTTTGAAAAACTGTTTTTT.

The chain recombines TRBV7-9 with TRBJ1-1, with TRBD1 identical over 9 bases. Germline CDR1 is SEHNR and CDR2 is FQNEAQ (reference sequence). The CDR3 length is 13 residues. V lost 5 bases, J lost 7 bases, and 5 bases stayed unmatched. The CDR3 coding sequence is TGTGCCAGCAGCCGCGGGACAGGGAGTGAAGCTTTCTTT. This encodes CASSRGTGSEAFF.

This sequence joins TRBV5-4 and TRBJ2-3; the D gene is possibly TRBD2 (6 bases). This CDR3 has 17 residues. Per germline, CDR1 SGHNT and CDR2 YYREEE (reference sequence). V was cut by 2 bases and J by 1 base, with 17 bases left in between. The CDR3 loop reads CASSLGERRGGTDTQYF. The CDR3 DNA sequence: TGTGCCAGCAGCTTAGGCGAGCGGCGGGGAGGCACAGATACGCAGTATTTT.

The V call is TRBV6-5, the J call TRBJ1-2, with a weak D call TRBD1 (6 bases). V lost 6 bases to trimming and J lost 8 bases, with 19 bases between them. The CDR3 sequence is 14 residues long. CDR1 and CDR2 from the germline V gene are MNHEY and SVGAGI. The CDR3 region is CASSPGTSHRGYTF. The CDR3 nucleotides read TGTGCCAGCAGCCCTGGGACATCGCATAGGGGCTACACCTTC.

V usage is TRBV6-6 and J usage is TRBJ2-1; TRBD2 agrees at 9 bases. V was clipped by 6 bases and J by 8 bases; unmatched bases: 8. The CDR3 has 14 residues. Germline V lookup: CDR1 MNHNY, CDR2 SVGAGI (reference sequence). CDR3 sequence (DNA): TGTGCCAGCAGCGGGACTAGCTCCTCGGATGAGCAGTTCTTC. Translated: CASSGTSSSDEQFF.

This clone came up a few times. This chain joins TRBV6-5 and TRBJ1-5, with D possibly matching TRBD1 (5 bases). Germline V gene data show CDR1 as MNHEY and CDR2 as SVGAGI. The CDR3 has 14 amino acids. Trimming removed 5 bases from V and 7 bases from J, with 15 bases in between. In nucleotides, the CDR3 is TGTGCCAGCAGTAAGGACACCTCCGGGCAGCCCCAGCATTTT. It is translated as CASSKDTSGQPQHF.

V gene TRBV7-2 combines with J gene TRBJ1-1; D gene unclear. The CDR3 is 13 residues long. The germline CDR1 and CDR2 sequences are SGHTA and FQGNSA. The ends were cut back, 1 base at V and 7 bases at J, with 10 bases in the middle. The CDR3 DNA reads TGTGCCAGCAGCTTAGTTTGGGTCCGTGAAGCTTTCTTT. Residues: CASSLVWVREAFF.

The chain employs TRBV7-9 and TRBJ2-3; 8 nucleotides match TRBD1. The CDR3 has 15 residues. The germline V gene encodes CDR1 SEHNR and CDR2 FQNEAQ (reference sequence). V dropped 5 bases and J dropped 5; count of bases not matched to a gene: 9. The CDR3 spells CASSTRTGRKDTQYF. The CDR3 DNA is TGTGCCAGCAGCACCCGGACAGGGCGGAAAGATACGCAGTATTTT.

This chain connects TRBV7-9 to TRBJ2-2; D is unclear. The CDR3 length is 16 residues. Trimming took off 6 bases at V and 0 bases at J, with 14 bases between the two ends. CDR1 and CDR2 from the germline V gene are SEHNR and FQNEAQ (reference sequence). Here the CDR3 reads CASSPRYTANTGELFF. The CDR3, as DNA: TGTGCCAGCAGTCCGCGATATACCGCGAACACCGGGGAGCTGTTTTTT.

The sample holds one count of this clone. This chain connects TRBV6-5 to TRBJ1-2; D perhaps matches TRBD1 (6 bases). The germline V gene encodes CDR1 MNHEY and CDR2 SVGAGI. The CDR3 has 15 amino acids. V lost 5 bases, J lost 0 bases, and 13 bases lay in between. CDR3 loop: CASSRTVGSNYGYTF. CDR3 in DNA: TGTGCCAGCAGTCGGACAGTGGGTTCTAACTATGGCTACACCTTC.